The 24 T cell receptor beta chains below were found in one sample sequenced in a study of T cell responses to AZD1222 COVID-19 vaccine. This table comes from immunoSEQ multiplex PCR, and its TCRdb copy is limited to in-frame clones, with some not included. In the table there are 100,000 to 150,000 clones, 88% of which are singletons. This sample comprised peripheral blood, obtained on day 0 of AZD1222 vaccination. The receptors originated from an adult in good health.

On this clone: Other DNA sequences in this sample translate to the same CDR3. This rearrangement joins TRBV28 to TRBJ2-7; D is unclear. The CDR3 length is 12 residues. Germline V gene sequence: CDR1 MDHEN, CDR2 SYDVKM. The germline V and J ends were trimmed by 6 bases and 0 bases, with 6 bases remaining between them. The CDR3 DNA sequence: TGTGCCAGCAGCCCAGACTCCTACGAGCAGTACTTC. Protein sequence: CASSPDSYEQYF.

The J gene is TRBJ2-7, the V gene TRBV15; unclear D gene. V lost 0 bases and J 2 bases, leaving 5 bases between the germline ends. The CDR3 extends over 13 amino acids. Germline CDR1 and CDR2: LNHNV and YYDKDF (reference sequence). CDR3 in amino acids: CATSRDRPYEQYF. CDR3 sequence (DNA): TGTGCCACCAGCAGAGATCGGCCCTACGAGCAGTACTTC.

The rearrangement uses TRBV5-4 and TRBJ2-3, with D possibly matching TRBD2 (5 bases). CDR3 length equals 14 residues. The germline V and J ends were trimmed by 2 bases and 0 bases, with 7 bases remaining between them. Germline V lookup: CDR1 SGHNT, CDR2 YYREEE (reference sequence). The CDR3 nucleotides read TGTGCCAGCAGCTTAGGCGGGAGCACAGATACGCAGTATTTT. Its translation is CASSLGGSTDTQYF. Filled out from reference TRBV5-4 and TRBJ2-3, the complete variable domain reads ETGVTQSPTHLIKTRGQQVTLRCSSQSGHNTVSWYQQALGQGPQFIFQYYREEENGRGNFPPRFSGLQFPNYSSELNVNALELDDSALYLCASSLGGSTDTQYFGPGTRLTVL.

The chain carries TRBV4-1 and TRBJ2-1; 10 nucleotides line up with TRBD1. The CDR3 has 15 amino acids. Germline values: CDR1 MGHRA, CDR2 YSYEKL. J was trimmed by 4 bases and V by 1 base; bases with no gene match: 1. CDR3 coding DNA: TGCGCCAGCAGCCAAGGACAGGGGGCTTACAATGAGCAGTTCTTC. Translating gives CASSQGQGAYNEQFF.

The rearrangement uses TRBV19 and TRBJ1-5; perhaps TRBD1 as D (5 bases). Germline V gene data show CDR1 as LNHDA and CDR2 as SQIVND (reference sequence). V was cut by 4 bases and J by 1 base, with 17 bases left in between. The CDR3 is 17 amino acids. The CDR3 DNA follows: TGTGCCAGTAGTACCTCAAGCGGGGGACTAAGCAATCAGCCCCAGCATTTT. Protein: CASSTSSGGLSNQPQHF. The complete variable domain, with remaining parts taken from reference TRBV19 and TRBJ1-5, reads DGGITQSPKYLFRKEGQNVTLSCEQNLNHDAMYWYRQDPGQGLRLIYYSQIVNDFQKGDIAEGYSVSREKKESFPLTVTSAQKNPTAFYLCASSTSSGGLSNQPQHFGDGTRLSIL.

The chain couples TRBV28 to TRBJ1-2; D call uncertain. Germline CDR1 MDHEN, CDR2 SYDVKM. The germline V and J ends were trimmed by 6 bases and 3 bases, with 8 bases remaining between them. The CDR3 runs 12 residues. The CDR3 is CASSPYDYGYTF. The CDR3 coding sequence is TGTGCCAGCAGCCCATACGACTATGGCTACACCTTC.

The chain joins TRBV6-5 to TRBJ2-1; a weak D match, TRBD2 (5 bases). CDR3 size: 13 residues. V was shortened by 7 bases and J by 7 bases, with 14 bases between the two germline ends. Germline V gene lookup returns CDR1 MNHEY and CDR2 SVGAGI. Here the CDR3 reads CASKASLMNEQFF. In DNA form, the CDR3 reads TGTGCCAGCAAGGCTAGCCTTATGAATGAGCAGTTCTTC.

This clone appeared a single time. This chain joins TRBV19 and TRBJ1-2; D remains ambiguous. Germline V gives CDR1 LNHDA, CDR2 SQIVND (reference sequence). The CDR3 has 15 amino acids. Trimming left V 7 bases short and J 4 bases short, with 19 bases between. The CDR3 DNA reads as TGTGCCAGTACCCCTACCCTAAACCCCGGCTATGGCTACACCTTC. Its protein product is CASTPTLNPGYGYTF.

J is TRBJ2-5 and V is TRBV4-3; D is unclear. The CDR3 covers 16 residues. The ends were cut back, 1 base at V and 5 bases at J, with 17 bases in the middle. Germline values: CDR1 LGHNA, CDR2 YSLEER. CDR3 residues: CASSQVGREGFETQYF. The DNA of the CDR3 is TGCGCCAGCAGCCAAGTGGGTAGGGAAGGGTTTGAGACCCAGTACTTC.

The V call is TRBV10-3, the J call TRBJ2-7, with D possibly TRBD1 on 7 matching bases. The V gene's germline CDR1 is ENHRY and CDR2 SYGVKD. This CDR3 has 15 residues. Trimming cost V 3 bases and J 2 bases, with 14 bases left between them. CDR3 coding DNA: TGTGCCATCAGTGAAAACAGGGGAGGTCCCTACGAGCAGTACTTC. This sequence encodes CAISENRGGPYEQYF.

The chain couples TRBV27 to TRBJ2-5; 9 bases match TRBD1. V shed 5 bases, J shed 5 bases, and the junction held 3 bases outside the gene matches. CDR1 MNHEY and CDR2 SMNVEV come from the germline V gene (reference sequence). CDR3 length equals 13 residues. Here the CDR3 reads CASSQQGAETQYF. As DNA, the CDR3 is TGTGCCAGCAGTCAACAGGGGGCGGAGACCCAGTACTTC.

The chain employs TRBV29-1 and TRBJ2-1, with 9 bases identical to TRBD2. The CDR3 loop spans 13 amino acids. Germline-derived CDR1 and CDR2 are SQVTM and ANQGSEA. The chain's CDR3 is CTLSSGGRNEQFF. CDR3 nucleotides: TGCACCCTTTCAAGCGGGGGGAGGAATGAGCAGTTCTTC.

The J gene is TRBJ2-7, the V gene TRBV5-1, with TRBD2 matching over 8 bases. Germline V gene lookup returns CDR1 SGHRS and CDR2 YFSETQ. V was clipped by 4 bases and J by 2 bases; unmatched bases: 11. The CDR3 is 16 residues long. CDR3 residues: CASSGAGTRITYEQYF. The CDR3 DNA follows: TGCGCCAGCAGCGGAGCCGGGACTAGGATTACCTACGAGCAGTACTTC.

This sequence joins TRBV19 and TRBJ2-7, with 8 positions matching TRBD2. After removal of 5 bases from V and 2 bases from J, the junction contained 5 bases not matched to a gene. Germline-derived CDR1 and CDR2 are LNHDA and SQIVND (reference sequence). The CDR3 is 14 amino acids. The DNA of the CDR3 is TGTGCCAGTAGTGATCTAGCGGGCACCTACGAGCAGTACTTC. Its translation is CASSDLAGTYEQYF.

The chain is built from TRBV7-9 and TRBJ2-3, with 10 bases aligning to TRBD1. Germline V CDR1 and CDR2: SEHNR, FQNEAQ (reference sequence). V lost 5 bases, J lost 5 bases, and 4 bases stayed unmatched. This CDR3 region has 14 residues. The CDR3 region has the DNA TGTGCCAGCAGCCGGGGACAGGGGTTAGATACGCAGTATTTT. Amino acids: CASSRGQGLDTQYF. Combining the CDR3 with reference TRBV7-9 and TRBJ2-3 gives the whole variable domain DTGVSQNPRHKITKRGQNVTFRCDPISEHNRLYWYRQTLGQGPEFLTYFQNEAQLEKSRLLSDRFSAERPKGSFSTLEIQRTEQGDSAMYLCASSRGQGLDTQYFGPGTRLTVL.

There are a few counts of this clone. This sequence joins TRBV2 and TRBJ2-4; D gene uncertain. Germline V lookup: CDR1 SNHLY, CDR2 FYNNEI. V was clipped by 1 base and J by 9 bases, with 10 bases between them. The CDR3 runs to 13 residues. The CDR3 region is CASSEVGSGIQYF. The CDR3 DNA sequence: TGTGCCAGCAGTGAAGTGGGGTCAGGCATTCAGTACTTC.

The V call is TRBV19, the J call TRBJ2-7; no reliable D call. The CDR3 contains 13 residues. Germline CDR1 LNHDA, CDR2 SQIVND (reference sequence). The germline V and J ends were trimmed by 5 bases and 1 base, with 9 bases remaining between them. This CDR3 reads CASSSTPSYEQYF. Written as DNA, the CDR3 is TGTGCCAGTAGTTCCACCCCATCCTACGAGCAGTACTTC. The entire variable domain, with the rest obtained from reference TRBV19 and TRBJ2-7, is as follows: DGGITQSPKYLFRKEGQNVTLSCEQNLNHDAMYWYRQDPGQGLRLIYYSQIVNDFQKGDIAEGYSVSREKKESFPLTVTSAQKNPTAFYLCASSSTPSYEQYFGPGTRLTVT.

J is TRBJ2-5 and V is TRBV21-1; the table gives TRBD1 as D, unverified against the DNA. TRBV21-1 is assigned pseudogene status. The CDR3 length is 17 residues. The CDR3 loop is CASSKERGPAFQETQYF. CDR3 nucleotide sequence: TGTGCCAGCAGCAAGGAGAGGGGGCCCGCTTTTCAAGAGACCCAGTACTTC.

V usage is TRBV11-3 and J usage is TRBJ2-2; 9 positions match TRBD2. Germline CDR1 SGHNT, CDR2 YENEEA. With 5 bases clipped from V and 2 bases from J, the junction kept 3 bases outside the gene matches. There are 15 residues in the CDR3. The CDR3 coding sequence is TGTGCCAGCAGCATTAGCGGGGGAAACACCGGGGAGCTGTTTTTT. Translated, it gives CASSISGGNTGELFF.

As concerns this clone: The same CDR3 is also encoded by other DNA sequences in this sample. The chain combines TRBV10-1 with TRBJ2-7; perhaps TRBD2 as D (5 bases). Looked up from germline, CDR1 is WNHNN and CDR2 is SYGVQD (reference sequence). The CDR3 covers 13 residues. Trimming took off 0 bases at V and 3 bases at J, with 6 bases between the two ends. CDR3 protein: CASSESGSYEQYF. DNA for the CDR3: TGCGCCAGCAGTGAGTCAGGGAGCTACGAGCAGTACTTC.

This chain joins TRBV11-3 and TRBJ2-2; 12 nucleotides match TRBD2. Germline V CDR1 and CDR2: SGHNT, YENEEA. The trim removed 1 base at V and 4 bases at J, leaving 7 bases unmatched. This CDR3 is built from 18 residues. CDR3 protein: CASSLAPTSGSSTGELFF. For the CDR3, the DNA is TGTGCCAGCAGCTTAGCCCCGACTAGCGGGAGTTCCACCGGGGAGCTGTTTTTT.

This sequence joins TRBV30 and TRBJ1-6; unclear D gene. V was clipped by 2 bases and J by 0 bases, with 5 bases between them. Germline V lookup: CDR1 GTSNPN, CDR2 SVGIG (reference sequence). The CDR3 totals 14 residues. CDR3 sequence: CAWSSSSYNSPLHF. The CDR3 DNA is TGTGCCTGGAGTTCGAGCTCCTATAATTCACCCCTCCACTTT.

V is TRBV7-3 and J is TRBJ2-7; 9 bases fit TRBD1. This CDR3 has 14 amino acids. Germline assignment: CDR1 SGHTA and CDR2 FQGTGA. V shed 4 bases and J 5 bases; nucleotides not matched to a gene: 6. CDR3 nucleotide sequence: TGTGCCAGCAGCTCCGGACAGGGGAACCACGAGCAGTACTTC. It codes for CASSSGQGNHEQYF.

V is TRBV10-2 and J is TRBJ2-1; D call uncertain. With 6 bases removed from V and 10 bases from J, the gap between germline ends came to 13 bases. The CDR3 is made up of 12 amino acids. CDR1 and CDR2 from the germline V gene are WSHSY and SAAADI. Here the CDR3 reads CASRIQLGEQFF. CDR3 DNA: TGCGCCAGCAGGATCCAACTGGGCGAGCAGTTCTTC.